The following is a TCR beta chain sequence with its context. Its specificity is unknown. Using immunoSEQ multiplex PCR, the repertoire was profiled, and TCRdb retains in-frame clones only, with some absent. The sample has roughly 74,000 clones; about four fifths are singletons. The sample originates from a study of T cell clones after liver transplantation. About the research overall: Graft-donor-reactive sequences were compared with third-party-reactive TCRbeta sequences from pre-transplant mixed lymphocyte reactions. Study-level points and caveats: Graft donor-reactive T cells possibly entered the graft instead of undergoing deletion.

The CDR3 spans 15 residues. V lost 4 bases, J lost 4 bases, and 7 bases stayed unmatched. The V gene's germline CDR1 is LGHNA and CDR2 YSLEER. The V call is TRBV4-3, the J call TRBJ2-4; TRBD2 matches at 7 bases. This TCR came from a human donor who received a liver transplant. The sample here was CD4+ T cells from blood, taken before liver transplant. DNA for the CDR3: TGCGCCAGCAGCCGTCATCTAGCGGCAAAAAACATTCAGTACTTC. Translation gives CASSRHLAAKNIQYF.